These T cell receptor beta chains were read from a single sample in a study of T cells in Graves' hyperthyroidism and ophthalmopathy. TCRdb re-called the multiplex PCR reads through MiXCR, storing one row per CDR3 protein. In the table there are 250,000 to 300,000 distinct CDR3 sequences, about 13% of which are singletons. The sequencing sample was made of blood. Source of these receptors: a woman aged 40 to 50 with Graves' hyperthyroidism. CDR3s include the opening cysteine and the closing phenylalanine or tryptophan. D genes are given only for firm matches. Clone size appears in some rows only: once, few, many, or a class for an expanded clone.

d_call: TRBD1
clone_size: NA
v_call: TRBV7-7
j_call: TRBJ2-5
cdr3_aa: CASSQDRGETQYF

d_call: NA
clone_size: few
v_call: TRBV19
j_call: TRBJ2-1
cdr3_aa: CASSIMGTSSYNEQFF

d_call: NA
clone_size: few
v_call: TRBV5-5
j_call: TRBJ2-7
cdr3_aa: CASSRQGLYEQYF

d_call: NA
clone_size: many
v_call: TRBV7-9
j_call: TRBJ1-3
cdr3_aa: CASRSTGPHLSGNTIYF

d_call: NA
clone_size: many
v_call: TRBV7-3
j_call: TRBJ2-5
cdr3_aa: CASSLTGSREETQYF

d_call: NA
clone_size: many
v_call: TRBV28
j_call: TRBJ2-3
cdr3_aa: CASSVVRGQSDTQYF

d_call: NA
clone_size: many
v_call: TRBV11-2
j_call: TRBJ2-7
cdr3_aa: CASSLGGGVGYEQYF

d_call: NA
clone_size: many
v_call: TRBV11-2
j_call: TRBJ2-2
cdr3_aa: CASSSGVANTGELFF

d_call: TRBD2
clone_size: many
v_call: TRBV10-3
j_call: TRBJ2-7
cdr3_aa: CAISAGGSSYEQYF

d_call: NA
clone_size: many
v_call: TRBV20-1
j_call: TRBJ1-1
cdr3_aa: CSAVSGANTEAFF

d_call: NA
clone_size: many
v_call: TRBV4-1
j_call: TRBJ1-1
cdr3_aa: CASSYGNFQGTEAFF

d_call: TRBD1
clone_size: NA
v_call: TRBV29-1
j_call: TRBJ2-2
cdr3_aa: CSVDRGNAGELFF

d_call: TRBD1
clone_size: many
v_call: TRBV5-1
j_call: TRBJ2-5
cdr3_aa: CASSGRTGGMETQYF

d_call: NA
clone_size: many
v_call: TRBV18
j_call: TRBJ1-3
cdr3_aa: CASSPQWGVENTIYF

d_call: NA
clone_size: few
v_call: TRBV29-1
j_call: TRBJ2-1
cdr3_aa: CSVGAREQFF

d_call: TRBD2
clone_size: many
v_call: TRBV20-1
j_call: TRBJ2-7
cdr3_aa: CSASRASGRAYYVQYF

d_call: NA
clone_size: NA
v_call: TRBV10-3
j_call: TRBJ2-1
cdr3_aa: CAISGGGAASYNEQFF

d_call: NA
clone_size: many
v_call: TRBV20-1
j_call: TRBJ1-1
cdr3_aa: CSAPSFGTDTEAFF

d_call: TRBD1
clone_size: many
v_call: TRBV11-1
j_call: TRBJ1-1
cdr3_aa: CASSSDRDEAFF

d_call: TRBD1
clone_size: few
v_call: TRBV27
j_call: TRBJ2-7
cdr3_aa: CASSFTPLTGGVYEQYF

d_call: TRBD2
clone_size: NA
v_call: TRBV20-1
j_call: TRBJ2-1
cdr3_aa: CSAKDSGRYNEQFF

d_call: TRBD2
clone_size: many
v_call: TRBV6-1
j_call: TRBJ2-5
cdr3_aa: CASSGREGTRETQYF

d_call: NA
clone_size: NA
v_call: TRBV3-1
j_call: TRBJ1-6
cdr3_aa: CASSQSLLTFGNSPLHF

d_call: NA
clone_size: many
v_call: TRBV6-2/TRBV6-3
j_call: TRBJ2-1
cdr3_aa: CASSYNVGGDYNEQFF

d_call: NA
clone_size: NA
v_call: TRBV5-8
j_call: TRBJ2-3
cdr3_aa: CASSLKNTQYF

d_call: NA
clone_size: NA
v_call: TRBV12-3/TRBV12-4
j_call: TRBJ1-2
cdr3_aa: CASSLQGPSYGYTF

d_call: NA
clone_size: many
v_call: TRBV20-1
j_call: TRBJ2-7
cdr3_aa: CSGRSSYEQYF

d_call: TRBD2
clone_size: many
v_call: TRBV11-1
j_call: TRBJ2-1
cdr3_aa: CASSFGGRARDNEQFF

d_call: TRBD2
clone_size: many
v_call: TRBV28
j_call: TRBJ2-5
cdr3_aa: CASSFPLRTSGTETQYF

d_call: TRBD1
clone_size: NA
v_call: TRBV12-3/TRBV12-4
j_call: TRBJ2-7
cdr3_aa: CASSPGQGIREQYF

d_call: TRBD1
clone_size: many
v_call: TRBV7-2
j_call: TRBJ2-7
cdr3_aa: CASTSGRGLYEQYF

d_call: NA
clone_size: many
v_call: TRBV6-1
j_call: TRBJ1-1
cdr3_aa: CASSLTGRQAFF

d_call: NA
clone_size: many
v_call: TRBV2
j_call: TRBJ2-5
cdr3_aa: CASRGRTQETQYF

d_call: NA
clone_size: NA
v_call: TRBV19
j_call: TRBJ2-3
cdr3_aa: CASSTQVTDTQYF

d_call: TRBD1
clone_size: few
v_call: TRBV6-2/TRBV6-3
j_call: TRBJ2-2
cdr3_aa: CASRGDRGLTGELFF

d_call: TRBD2
clone_size: few
v_call: TRBV5-1
j_call: TRBJ2-3
cdr3_aa: CASSLGSGVSTDTQYF

d_call: NA
clone_size: NA
v_call: TRBV5-1
j_call: TRBJ1-2
cdr3_aa: CASSDTGDWGGYTF

d_call: TRBD1
clone_size: many
v_call: TRBV7-9
j_call: TRBJ2-7
cdr3_aa: CASSSPGQGLEQYF

d_call: NA
clone_size: many
v_call: TRBV20-1
j_call: TRBJ1-5
cdr3_aa: CSAYPAGSLYSNQPQHF

d_call: NA
clone_size: NA
v_call: TRBV19
j_call: TRBJ2-7
cdr3_aa: CASTAQPGVGYEQYF

d_call: TRBD2
clone_size: many
v_call: TRBV7-3
j_call: TRBJ2-3
cdr3_aa: CASSPSGLADTQYF

d_call: NA
clone_size: many
v_call: TRBV6-1
j_call: TRBJ1-1
cdr3_aa: CASIHDSMNTEAFF

d_call: NA
clone_size: many
v_call: TRBV20-1
j_call: TRBJ1-5
cdr3_aa: CSASYSGNQPQHF

d_call: NA
clone_size: few
v_call: TRBV16
j_call: TRBJ1-2
cdr3_aa: CASSPQRSYGYTF

d_call: TRBD1
clone_size: many
v_call: TRBV6-1
j_call: TRBJ2-7
cdr3_aa: CASSEPGQGADVQYF

d_call: NA
clone_size: many
v_call: TRBV19
j_call: TRBJ1-5
cdr3_aa: CASSIYLPSNQPQHF

d_call: NA
clone_size: many
v_call: TRBV24-1
j_call: TRBJ2-7
cdr3_aa: CATSAPGRDEQYF

d_call: NA
clone_size: many
v_call: TRBV30
j_call: TRBJ1-2
cdr3_aa: CAWSVSYGYTF

d_call: NA
clone_size: NA
v_call: TRBV7-9
j_call: TRBJ2-2
cdr3_aa: CASSLATGTNTGELFF

d_call: TRBD1
clone_size: many
v_call: TRBV2
j_call: TRBJ1-6
cdr3_aa: CASSVSGTGAGSPLHF

d_call: NA
clone_size: few
v_call: TRBV6-1
j_call: TRBJ1-3
cdr3_aa: CASSRGVGAGNTIYF

d_call: NA
clone_size: many
v_call: TRBV11-3
j_call: TRBJ1-2
cdr3_aa: CASSLRGADYGYTF